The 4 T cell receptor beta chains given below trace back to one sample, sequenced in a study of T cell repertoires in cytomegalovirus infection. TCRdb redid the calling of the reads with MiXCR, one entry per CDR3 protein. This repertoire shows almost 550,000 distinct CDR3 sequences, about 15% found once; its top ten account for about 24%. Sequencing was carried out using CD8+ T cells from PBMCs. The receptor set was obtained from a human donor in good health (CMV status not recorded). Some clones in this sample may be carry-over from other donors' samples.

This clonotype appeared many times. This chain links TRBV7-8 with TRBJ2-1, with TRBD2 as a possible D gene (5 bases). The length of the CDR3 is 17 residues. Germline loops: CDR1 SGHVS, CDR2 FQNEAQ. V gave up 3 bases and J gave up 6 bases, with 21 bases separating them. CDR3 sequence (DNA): TGTGCCAGCAGCTTTGGCGCCGGGCTCAGCGGTCGCAATGAGCAGTTCTTC. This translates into CASSFGAGLSGRNEQFF.

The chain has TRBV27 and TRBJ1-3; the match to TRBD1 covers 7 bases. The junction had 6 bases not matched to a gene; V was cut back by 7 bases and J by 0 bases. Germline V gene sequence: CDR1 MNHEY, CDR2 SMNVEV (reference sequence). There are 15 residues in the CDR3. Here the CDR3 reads CASMAGGSSGNTIYF. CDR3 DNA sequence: TGTGCCAGCATGGCAGGGGGGAGCTCTGGAAACACCATATATTTT.

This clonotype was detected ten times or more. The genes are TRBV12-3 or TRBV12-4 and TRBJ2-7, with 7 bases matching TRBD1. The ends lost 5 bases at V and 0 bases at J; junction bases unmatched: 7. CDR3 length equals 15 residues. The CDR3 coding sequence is TGTGCCAGCAGTGGGACAGCTACTTACTCCTACGAGCAGTACTTC. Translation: CASSGTATYSYEQYF.

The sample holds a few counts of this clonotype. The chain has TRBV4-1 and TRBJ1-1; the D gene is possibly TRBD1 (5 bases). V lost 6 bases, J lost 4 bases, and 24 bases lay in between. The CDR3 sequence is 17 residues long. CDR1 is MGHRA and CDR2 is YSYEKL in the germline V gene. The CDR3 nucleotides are TGCGCCAGCAGTGTAAACCTCGCCAGTGGGGGACTCACTGAAGCTTTCTTT. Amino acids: CASSVNLASGGLTEAFF.